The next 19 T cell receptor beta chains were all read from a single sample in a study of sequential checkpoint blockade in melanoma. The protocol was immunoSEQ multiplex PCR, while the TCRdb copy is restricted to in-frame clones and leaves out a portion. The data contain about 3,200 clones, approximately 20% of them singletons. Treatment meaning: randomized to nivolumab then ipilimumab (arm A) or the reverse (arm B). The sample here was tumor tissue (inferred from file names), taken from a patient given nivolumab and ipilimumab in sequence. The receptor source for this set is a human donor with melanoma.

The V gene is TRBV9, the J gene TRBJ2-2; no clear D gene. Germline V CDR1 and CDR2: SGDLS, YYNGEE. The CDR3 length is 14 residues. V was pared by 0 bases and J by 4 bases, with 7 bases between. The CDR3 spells CASSVGQLTGELFF. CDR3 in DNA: TGTGCCAGCAGCGTAGGGCAGCTCACCGGGGAGCTGTTTTTT.

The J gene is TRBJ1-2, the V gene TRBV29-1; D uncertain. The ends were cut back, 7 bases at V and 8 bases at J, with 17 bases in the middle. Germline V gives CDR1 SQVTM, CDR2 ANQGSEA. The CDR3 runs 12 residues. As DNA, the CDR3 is TGCAGCGCCATTTTAGCTAGGTCGGGCTACACCTTC. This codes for CSAILARSGYTF. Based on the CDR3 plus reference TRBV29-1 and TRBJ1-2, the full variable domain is SAVISQKPSRDICQRGTSLTIQCQVDSQVTMMFWYRQQPGQSLTLIATANQGSEATYESGFVIDKFPISRPNLTFSTLTVSNMSPEDSSIYLCSAILARSGYTFGSGTRLTVV.

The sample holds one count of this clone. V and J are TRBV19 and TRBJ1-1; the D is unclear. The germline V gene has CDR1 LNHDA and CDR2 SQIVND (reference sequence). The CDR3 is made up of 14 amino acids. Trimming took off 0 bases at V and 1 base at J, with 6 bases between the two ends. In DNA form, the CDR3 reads TGTGCCAGTAGTATAGACCAGCAGAACACTGAAGCTTTCTTT. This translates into CASSIDQQNTEAFF.

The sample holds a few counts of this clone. In DNA, the CDR3 is TGTGCCAGCAGCGTAGGAGGGACAGTCATTTACCAAGAGACCCAGTACTTC. Amino acids: CASSVGGTVIYQETQYF. The chain carries TRBV9 and TRBJ2-5; TRBD1 matches 7 bases. J lost 0 bases, V lost 0 bases, and 8 bases had no gene match. Germline CDR1 reads SGDLS; CDR2 reads YYNGEE. CDR3 length: 17 residues.

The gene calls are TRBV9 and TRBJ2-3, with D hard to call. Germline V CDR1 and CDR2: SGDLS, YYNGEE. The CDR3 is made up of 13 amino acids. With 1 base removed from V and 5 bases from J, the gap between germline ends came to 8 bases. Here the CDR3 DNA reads TGTGCCAGCAGCGTACTTGTCGAAGATACGCAGTATTTT. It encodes CASSVLVEDTQYF.

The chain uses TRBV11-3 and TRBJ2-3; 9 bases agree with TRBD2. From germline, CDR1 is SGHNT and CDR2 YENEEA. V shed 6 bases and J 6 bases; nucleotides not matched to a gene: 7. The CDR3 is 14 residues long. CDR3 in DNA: TGTGCCAGCAGTCCGGGACTAGCAACGGATACGCAGTATTTT. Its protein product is CASSPGLATDTQYF.

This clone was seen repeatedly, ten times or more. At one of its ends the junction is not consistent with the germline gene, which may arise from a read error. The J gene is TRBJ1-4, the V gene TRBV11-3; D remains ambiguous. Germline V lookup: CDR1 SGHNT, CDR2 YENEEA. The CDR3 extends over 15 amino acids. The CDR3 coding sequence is TGTGCCAGCAGCTTAGTGAGGGCCTCTAACGAAAAACTGTTTTTT. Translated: CASSLVRASNEKLFF.

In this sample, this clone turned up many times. CDR3 DNA: TGTGCCAGCAGCCCCAATGGCGGCCGACAAGAGACCCAGTACTTC. Protein product: CASSPNGGRQETQYF. The V and J genes are TRBV11-3 and TRBJ2-5; D is ambiguous. The CDR3 consists of 15 residues. Trimming took off 5 bases at V and 2 bases at J, with 15 bases between the two ends. CDR1 and CDR2 (germline): SGHNT, YENEEA.

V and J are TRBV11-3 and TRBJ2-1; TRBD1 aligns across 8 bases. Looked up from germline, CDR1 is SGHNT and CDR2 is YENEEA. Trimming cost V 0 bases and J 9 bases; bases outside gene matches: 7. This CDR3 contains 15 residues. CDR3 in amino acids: CASSLDSRGLGEQFF. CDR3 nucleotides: TGTGCCAGCAGCTTAGATTCCAGGGGGCTAGGTGAGCAGTTCTTC.

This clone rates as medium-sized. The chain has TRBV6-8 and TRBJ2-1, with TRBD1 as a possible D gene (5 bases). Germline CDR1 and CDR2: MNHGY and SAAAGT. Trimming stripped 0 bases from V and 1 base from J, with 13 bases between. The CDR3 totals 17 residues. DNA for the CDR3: TGTGCCAGCAGTTACTCGAGTCCAGGGCCGTCCTACAATGAGCAGTTCTTC. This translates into CASSYSSPGPSYNEQFF.

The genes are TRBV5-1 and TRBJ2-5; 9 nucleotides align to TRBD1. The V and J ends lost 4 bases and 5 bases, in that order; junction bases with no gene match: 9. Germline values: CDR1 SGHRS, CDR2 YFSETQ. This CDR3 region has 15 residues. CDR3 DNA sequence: TGCGCCAGCAGCGTAACTACAGGGGGCCGGGAGACCCAGTACTTC. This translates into CASSVTTGGRETQYF.

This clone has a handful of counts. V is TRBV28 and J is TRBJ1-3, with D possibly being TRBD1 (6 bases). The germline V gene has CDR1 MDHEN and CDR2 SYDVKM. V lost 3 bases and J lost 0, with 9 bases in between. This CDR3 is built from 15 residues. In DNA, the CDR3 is TGTGCCAGCAGTTTGCAGGGGTACTCTGGAAACACCATATATTTT. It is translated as CASSLQGYSGNTIYF.

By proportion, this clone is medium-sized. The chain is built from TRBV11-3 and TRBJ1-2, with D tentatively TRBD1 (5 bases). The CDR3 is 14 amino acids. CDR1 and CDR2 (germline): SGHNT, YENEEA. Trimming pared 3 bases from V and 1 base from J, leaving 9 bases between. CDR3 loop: CASSFRQLNYGYTF. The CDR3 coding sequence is TGTGCCAGCAGCTTTAGACAGCTTAACTATGGCTACACCTTC.

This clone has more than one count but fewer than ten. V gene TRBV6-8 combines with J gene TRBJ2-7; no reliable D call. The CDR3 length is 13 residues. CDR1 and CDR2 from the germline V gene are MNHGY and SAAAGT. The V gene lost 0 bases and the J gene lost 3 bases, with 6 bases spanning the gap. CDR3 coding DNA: TGTGCCAGCAGTTACTCGTCGGTCTACGAGCAGTACTTC. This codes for CASSYSSVYEQYF.

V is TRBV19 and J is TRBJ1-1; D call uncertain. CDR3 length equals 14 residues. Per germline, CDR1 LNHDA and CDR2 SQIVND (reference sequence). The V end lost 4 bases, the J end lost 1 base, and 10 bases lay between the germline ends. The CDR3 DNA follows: TGTGCCAGTAGTACCTCCCTCGCGAACACTGAAGCTTTCTTT. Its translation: CASSTSLANTEAFF.

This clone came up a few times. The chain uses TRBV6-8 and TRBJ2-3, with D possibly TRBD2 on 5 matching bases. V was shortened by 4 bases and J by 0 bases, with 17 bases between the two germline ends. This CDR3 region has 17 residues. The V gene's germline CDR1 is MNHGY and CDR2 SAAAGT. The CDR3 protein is CASSFPPSPLSTDTQYF. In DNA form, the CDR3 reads TGTGCCAGCAGTTTCCCCCCTAGCCCCTTAAGCACAGATACGCAGTATTTT.

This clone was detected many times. The CDR3 region has the DNA TGTGCCAGCAGCAAAAGCGGGGGGGCGGAAAATGAGCAGTTCTTC. Translated: CASSKSGGAENEQFF. The chain employs TRBV11-3 and TRBJ2-1; 10 bases map to TRBD2. The V gene end was trimmed by 5 bases and the J gene end by 7 bases; junction bases not matched to a gene: 8. CDR1 and CDR2 from the germline V gene are SGHNT and YENEEA. The CDR3 extends over 15 amino acids. Full variable domain (rest looked up from reference TRBV11-3 and TRBJ2-1): EAGVVQSPRYKIIEKKQPVAFWCNPISGHNTLYWYLQNLGQGPELLIRYENEEAVDDSQLPKDRFSAERLKGVDSTLKIQPAELGDSAVYLCASSKSGGAENEQFFGPGTRLTVL.

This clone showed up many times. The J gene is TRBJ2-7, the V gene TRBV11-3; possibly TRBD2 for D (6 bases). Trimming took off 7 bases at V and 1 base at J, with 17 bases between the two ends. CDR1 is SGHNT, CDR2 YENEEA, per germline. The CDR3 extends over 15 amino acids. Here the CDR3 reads CASTSAGIPSYEQYF. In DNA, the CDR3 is TGTGCCAGCACCTCCGCGGGGATCCCTTCCTACGAGCAGTACTTC.

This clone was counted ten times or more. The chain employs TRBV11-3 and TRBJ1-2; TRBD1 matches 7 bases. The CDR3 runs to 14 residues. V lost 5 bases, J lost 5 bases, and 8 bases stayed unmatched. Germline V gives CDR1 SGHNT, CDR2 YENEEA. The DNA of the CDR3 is TGTGCCAGCAGCCCGGATGGACAGGTATATGGCTACACCTTC. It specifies CASSPDGQVYGYTF.